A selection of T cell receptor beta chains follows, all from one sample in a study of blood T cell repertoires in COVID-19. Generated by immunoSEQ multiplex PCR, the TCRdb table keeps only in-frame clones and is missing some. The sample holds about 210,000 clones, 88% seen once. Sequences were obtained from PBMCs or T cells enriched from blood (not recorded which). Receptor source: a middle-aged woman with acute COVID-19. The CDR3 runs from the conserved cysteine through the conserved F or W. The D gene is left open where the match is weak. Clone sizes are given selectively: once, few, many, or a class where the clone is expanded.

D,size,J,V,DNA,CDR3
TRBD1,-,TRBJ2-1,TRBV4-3,TGCGCCAGCAGCCAAGATTACGGGACAGGGAGTAAGGATGAGCAGTTCTTC,CASSQDYGTGSKDEQFF
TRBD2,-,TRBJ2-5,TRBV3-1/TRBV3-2,TGTGCCAGCAGCCTTGGGAAGTTAGCGGGAGGGCACCAAGAGACCCAGTACTTC,CASSLGKLAGGHQETQYF
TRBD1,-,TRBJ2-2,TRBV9,TGTGCCAGCAGCGCCCGACAGGGGGTAGACACCGGGGAGCTGTTTTTT,CASSARQGVDTGELFF
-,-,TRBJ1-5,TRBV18,TGTGCCAGCTCACCATATCCGCGAGGCAGTTATCAGCCCCAGCATTTT,CASSPYPRGSYQPQHF
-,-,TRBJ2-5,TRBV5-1,TGCGCCAGCACCCTAGGTGGGGCGGATGAGACCCAGTACTTC,CASTLGGADETQYF
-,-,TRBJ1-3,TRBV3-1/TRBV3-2,TGTGCCAGCAGCCAAGACGGGGGTGGAAACACCATATATTTT,CASSQDGGGNTIYF
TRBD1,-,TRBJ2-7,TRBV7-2,TGTGCCAGCAGCCAGGTGGGGACAGTAGGCTACGAGCAGTACTTC,CASSQVGTVGYEQYF
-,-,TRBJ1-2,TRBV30,TGTGCCTGGAAAACACAACGGGGGTACACCTTC,CAWKTQRGYTF
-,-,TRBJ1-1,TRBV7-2,TGTGCCAGCAGCTTAGAGCTCCAACGGAACACTGAAGCTTTCTTT,CASSLELQRNTEAFF
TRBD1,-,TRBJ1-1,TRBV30,TGTGCCTGGAGGGCACAGGGGAGGAACACTGAAGCTTTCTTT,CAWRAQGRNTEAFF
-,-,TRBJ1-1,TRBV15,TGTGCTACCAGCAGAGGAGATGAGAACACTGAAGCTTTCTTT,CATSRGDENTEAFF
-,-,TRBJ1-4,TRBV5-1,TGCGCCAGCAGCTTGGGGGGGCGGATTGCTAATGAAAAACTGTTTTTT,CASSLGGRIANEKLFF
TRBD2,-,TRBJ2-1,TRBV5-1,TGCGCCAGCAGCACTAGCGGGAGCTCCTACAATGAGCAGTTCTTC,CASSTSGSSYNEQFF
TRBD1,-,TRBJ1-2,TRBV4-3,TGCGCCAGCAGCCAAGTATCCCCCGGGACAGGGGGAGCTGGCTACACCTTC,CASSQVSPGTGGAGYTF
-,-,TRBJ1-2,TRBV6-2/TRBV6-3,TGTGCCAGCAGTTACTCACTGAGTTGGTACACCTTC,CASSYSLSWYTF
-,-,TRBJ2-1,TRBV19,TGTGCCAGTAGTATAGCGGGCTACAATGAGCAGTTCTTC,CASSIAGYNEQFF
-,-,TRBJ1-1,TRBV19,TGTGCCAGTCGTAACAGAGCCACTGAAGCTTTCTTT,CASRNRATEAFF
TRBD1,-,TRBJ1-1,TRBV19,TGTGCCAGTAGATCAGGGGGCGGAAACACTGAAGCTTTCTTT,CASRSGGGNTEAFF
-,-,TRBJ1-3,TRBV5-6,TGTGCCAGCAGTTATACAGCTTCGCCTGGAAACACCATATATTTT,CASSYTASPGNTIYF
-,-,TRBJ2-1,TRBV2,TGTGCCAGCAGTCGCTCACTAGGATCCTACAATGAGCAGTTCTTC,CASSRSLGSYNEQFF
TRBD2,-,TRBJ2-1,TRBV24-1,TGTGCCACCAGTGACCCACATACTAGCGGGGGAACCTACAATGAGCAGTTCTTC,CATSDPHTSGGTYNEQFF
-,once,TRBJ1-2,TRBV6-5,TGTGCCAGCCAAATTTCGTATGGGGCGCAACGGGGCTACACCTTC,CASQISYGAQRGYTF
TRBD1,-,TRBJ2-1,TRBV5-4,TGTGCCAGCAGCTTGGAGCAGGGGGCCTACAATGAGCAGTTCTTC,CASSLEQGAYNEQFF